This passage covers 7 T cell receptor beta chains from one sample sequenced in a study of beta chain features in type 1 diabetes. The authors reverse transcribed all of the isolated RNA, so sequencing captured expressed TCRB transcripts. The assay was immunoSEQ multiplex PCR, and TCRdb's table has in-frame clones only and misses some. Found here are about 290,000 clones, around 7.3% of them singletons; the top ten hold about 0.93%. Sequencing was performed on central memory CD4+ T cells from blood. Receptor source: a woman aged 18-35 years in good health.

This clone has more than one count but fewer than ten. Germline is not matched at one junction end, which may reflect a read error. The chain links TRBV11-2 to TRBJ2-1, with TRBD2 matching over 15 bases. Germline V lookup: CDR1 SGHAT, CDR2 FQNNGV. The CDR3 spans 17 residues. The CDR3 DNA reads TGTGCCAGCAGCTTAGGGGGGACTAGCGGGAGGTACAGTGAGCAGTTCTTC. Its translation: CASSLGGTSGRYSEQFF.

This clone came up many times. V gene TRBV2 combines with J gene TRBJ2-6; tentative D call: TRBD1 (6 bases). CDR3 length equals 13 residues. The V end was cut by 5 bases, the J end by 7 bases, with 9 bases between. Germline lookup yields CDR1 SNHLY and CDR2 FYNNEI. The CDR3 here is CASSSQGANVLTF. As DNA, the CDR3 is TGTGCCAGCAGTTCACAGGGTGCCAACGTCCTGACTTTC.

This clone was detected a few times. The same CDR3 arises from other DNA sequences in this sample as well. The V and J genes are TRBV9 and TRBJ2-2; D perhaps matches TRBD2 (5 bases). CDR3 size: 14 residues. V was clipped by 0 bases and J by 3 bases, with 6 bases between them. Germline-derived CDR1 and CDR2 are SGDLS and YYNGEE. DNA of the CDR3: TGTGCCAGCAGCGTAGGTAGCGACACCGGGGAGCTGTTTTTT. This gives the protein CASSVGSDTGELFF. Variable domain in full (rest from reference TRBV9 and TRBJ2-2): DSGVTQTPKHLITATGQRVTLRCSPRSGDLSVYWYQQSLDQGLQFLIQYYNGEERAKGNILERFSAQQFPDLHSELNLSSLELGDSALYFCASSVGSDTGELFFGEGSRLTVL.

This clone came up many times. The chain employs TRBV4-2 and TRBJ2-6; D is perhaps TRBD1 (5 bases). Germline CDR1 reads LGHNA; CDR2 reads YNFKEQ. This CDR3 contains 16 residues. Trimming shortened V by 5 bases and J by 0 bases, and 11 bases separated the two germline ends. Here the CDR3 DNA reads TGTGCCAGCAGCGGACAAACTAACTCTGGGGCCAACGTCCTGACTTTC. Residues: CASSGQTNSGANVLTF.

This clone was observed at least ten times. V and J are TRBV28 and TRBJ2-7, with D perhaps assigned TRBD1 or TRBD2 (5 bases each). From germline, CDR1 is MDHEN and CDR2 SYDVKM. The CDR3 is made up of 13 amino acids. Trimming left V 8 bases short and J 0 bases short, with 11 bases between. The DNA for the CDR3 is TGTGCCAGCTGGGACGGAACCTCCTACGAGCAGTACTTC. This translates into CASWDGTSYEQYF. The whole variable domain, filled in from reference TRBV28 and TRBJ2-7, reads DVKVTQSSRYLVKRTGEKVFLECVQDMDHENMFWYRQDPGLGLRLIYFSYDVKMKEKGDIPEGYSVSREKKERFSLILESASTNQTSMYLCASWDGTSYEQYFGPGTRLTVT.

This clone has just a few counts. The chain links TRBV7-6 to TRBJ2-7, with TRBD1 as a possible D gene (5 bases). Germline V gene sequence: CDR1 SGHVS, CDR2 FNYEAQ. The CDR3 contains 15 residues. The V and J ends lost 0 bases and 6 bases respectively, with 15 bases between them. In DNA form, the CDR3 reads TGTGCCAGCAGCTTAGCGGGCGAGGACCAGGGCGAGCAGTACTTC. This gives the protein CASSLAGEDQGEQYF. Variable domain in full (rest from reference TRBV7-6 and TRBJ2-7): GAGVSQSPRYKVTKRGQDVALRCDPISGHVSLYWYRQALGQGPEFLTYFNYEAQQDKSGLPNDRFSAERPEGSISTLTIQRTEQRDSAMYRCASSLAGEDQGEQYFGPGTRLTVT.

This clone was counted between two and nine times. The CDR3 coding sequence is TGTGCCAGCTCCCCGAAGAAGGGACACTTTCAAGAGGGGTCGTCCTACGAGCAGTACTTC. Translation gives CASSPKKGHFQEGSSYEQYF. The chain recombines TRBV18 with TRBJ2-7, with a possible D match to TRBD1 (6 bases). The CDR3 is made up of 20 amino acids. Per germline, CDR1 KGHSH and CDR2 LQKENI. V shed 6 bases and J shed 1 base, with 31 bases lying between them.